The 21 T cell receptor beta chains below were found in one sample sequenced in a study of T cells in localized non-small cell lung cancer (dated by TCRdb to the early 2020s). Library prep was done by the immunoSEQ multiplex PCR assay. This immuneACCESS table, as held by TCRdb, lists in-frame sequences with V and J called but not all clones. Of the missing ones, under half trace to an unresolved V gene in checked studies; the others have no known cause. The sample table shows roughly 40,000 clones, and more than 85% are seen once. Of the sample, 3% to 4.5% is held by the ten largest clones. The specimen comprised peripheral blood, sampled before any cancer treatment. These receptors were taken from a man aged 18 to 49 with stage I lung adenocarcinoma.

V is TRBV15 and J is TRBJ1-4, with D tentatively TRBD1 (5 bases). Looked up from germline, CDR1 is LNHNV and CDR2 is YYDKDF (reference sequence). The CDR3 spans 13 residues. V lost 6 bases, J lost 3 bases, and 8 bases lay in between. The CDR3 sequence: CATRRGPNEKLFF. The CDR3 DNA reads TGTGCCACCAGAAGGGGACCTAATGAAAAACTGTTTTTT.

The V gene is TRBV5-4, the J gene TRBJ1-3; unclear D gene. The germline CDR1 and CDR2 sequences are SGHNT and YYREEE (reference sequence). CDR3 length equals 15 residues. Trimming cost V 4 bases and J 1 base, with 12 bases left between them. The chain's CDR3 is CASSALGRSGNTIYF. The CDR3 DNA is TGTGCCAGCAGCGCCTTAGGGAGGTCTGGAAACACCATATATTTT.

The V and J genes are TRBV13 and TRBJ2-3, with 9 bases identical to TRBD2. The CDR3 runs 21 residues. Germline lookup yields CDR1 PRHDT and CDR2 FYEKMQ (reference sequence). Trimming removed 2 bases from V and 1 base from J; junction bases left unmatched: 19. The CDR3 here is CASSLFSDPSGGPGRTDTQYF. The CDR3 bases are TGTGCCAGCAGCTTATTCTCAGACCCCAGCGGGGGGCCAGGGCGCACAGATACGCAGTATTTT.

The chain couples TRBV19 to TRBJ1-2; 9 bases are a match to TRBD1. Trimming cost V 3 bases and J 1 base; bases outside gene matches: 6. The CDR3 spans 16 residues. Germline assignment: CDR1 LNHDA and CDR2 SQIVND (reference sequence). This chain's CDR3 is CASSILGTGINYGYTF. For the CDR3, the DNA is TGTGCCAGTAGTATCCTAGGGACAGGGATTAACTATGGCTACACCTTC.

This clone was recorded only once. This chain uses TRBV15 with TRBJ1-6; no firm D call. This CDR3 is built from 16 residues. Trimming took 0 bases from V and 4 from J, leaving 10 bases between them. CDR1 is LNHNV, CDR2 YYDKDF, per germline (reference sequence). The CDR3 DNA follows: TGTGCCACCAGCAGAGATCGACTGATATATAATTCACCCCTCCACTTT. It encodes CATSRDRLIYNSPLHF.

V usage is TRBV5-1 and J usage is TRBJ2-7; D might be TRBD2 (5 bases). The V gene lost 4 bases and the J gene lost 0 bases, with 17 bases spanning the gap. This CDR3 is 16 amino acids long. The germline V gene encodes CDR1 SGHRS and CDR2 YFSETQ. CDR3 coding DNA: TGCGCCAGCAGCCTCTCAGACACGGGAAACTCCTACGAGCAGTACTTC. This codes for CASSLSDTGNSYEQYF.

This chain uses TRBV7-8 with TRBJ2-7; no clear D. This CDR3 spans 15 amino acids. Deletions cut 4 bases from V and 4 bases from J, with 17 bases between. In germline, CDR1 is SGHVS, CDR2 FQNEAQ. The CDR3 protein is CASSSKDLMKYEQYF. Here the CDR3 DNA reads TGTGCCAGCAGCTCAAAGGACCTGATGAAGTACGAGCAGTACTTC.

This clone came up a few times. V usage is TRBV6-5 and J usage is TRBJ1-2; D is possibly TRBD1 (5 bases). This CDR3 comprises 15 residues. Germline CDR1 MNHEY, CDR2 SVGAGI. The V and J ends lost 0 bases and 8 bases respectively, with 16 bases between them. CDR3 region: CASSYSQGAVGGYTF. CDR3 nucleotide sequence: TGTGCCAGCAGTTACTCACAAGGGGCAGTGGGAGGCTACACCTTC.

This rearrangement joins TRBV28 to TRBJ1-4; D gene uncertain. The CDR3 loop spans 13 amino acids. With 1 base removed from V and 5 bases from J, the gap between germline ends came to 5 bases. Germline CDR1 reads MDHEN; CDR2 reads SYDVKM. This CDR3 is CASSLSGNEKLFF. The CDR3 nucleotides are TGTGCCAGCAGTTTATCGGGGAATGAAAAACTGTTTTTT.

The chain recombines TRBV6-5 with TRBJ1-6; no reliable D call. V shed 6 bases and J shed 5 bases, with 14 bases lying between them. The CDR3 is 15 residues long. Germline CDR1 and CDR2: MNHEY and SVGAGI. The CDR3: CASSPQRVHNSPLHF. CDR3 bases: TGTGCCAGCAGCCCCCAGAGGGTCCATAATTCACCCCTCCACTTT.

This chain uses TRBV4-1 with TRBJ2-5, with D maybe TRBD2 (5 bases). V shed 3 bases and J shed 0 bases, with 17 bases lying between them. The CDR3 extends over 17 amino acids. Looked up from germline, CDR1 is MGHRA and CDR2 is YSYEKL. CDR3 amino acids: CASSHPMPRRYQETQYF. CDR3 nucleotides: TGCGCCAGCAGCCACCCCATGCCCCGGAGGTACCAAGAGACCCAGTACTTC.

The CDR3 DNA follows: TGTGCCATCAGTCCGGGCTCCCAGAACTATGGCTACACCTTC. Translating gives CAISPGSQNYGYTF. This chain uses TRBV10-3 with TRBJ1-2; D gene uncertain. This CDR3 is built from 14 residues. Germline V gene data show CDR1 as ENHRY and CDR2 as SYGVKD. V shed 5 bases and J shed 2 bases, with 12 bases lying between them.

The chain is built from TRBV5-4 and TRBJ1-1; D remains ambiguous. In germline, CDR1 is SGHNT, CDR2 YYREEE (reference sequence). This CDR3 is built from 12 residues. V was cut by 0 bases and J by 9 bases, with 9 bases left in between. The CDR3 region has the DNA TGTGCCAGCAGCTTGGAGTCAGGAAAAGCTTTCTTT. Protein product: CASSLESGKAFF.

The V call is TRBV7-7, the J call TRBJ2-2, with D possibly being TRBD2 (6 bases). V was trimmed by 5 bases and J by 4 bases, leaving 14 bases between them. CDR1 and CDR2 from the germline V gene are SSHAT and FNYEAQ (reference sequence). This CDR3 comprises 15 residues. CDR3 protein: CASSPAGTRTGELFF. In DNA form, the CDR3 reads TGTGCCAGCAGCCCCGCCGGGACTCGCACCGGGGAGCTGTTTTTT.

The chain carries TRBV7-2 and TRBJ1-2; D remains ambiguous. This CDR3 is built from 12 residues. Trimming stripped 5 bases from V and 0 bases from J, with 4 bases between. Germline CDR1 and CDR2: SGHTA and FQGNSA. In DNA form, the CDR3 reads TGTGCCAGCAGCCGACCTAACTATGGCTACACCTTC. Amino acid sequence: CASSRPNYGYTF.

This chain uses TRBV6-1 with TRBJ1-5; no definite D call. Between the trimmed V and J ends, which lost 7 bases and 2 bases, there was a span of 12 bases. This CDR3 has 14 residues. Looked up from germline, CDR1 is MNHNS and CDR2 is SASEGT. CDR3 protein: CASTAVGGNQPQHF. In DNA, the CDR3 is TGTGCCAGCACCGCGGTGGGCGGCAATCAGCCCCAGCATTTT.

The genes are TRBV11-1 and TRBJ1-4, with TRBD1 identical over 8 bases. The germline CDR1 and CDR2 sequences are SGHAT and FQDESV (reference sequence). The CDR3 length is 17 residues. Trimming removed 6 bases from V and 0 bases from J; junction bases left unmatched: 9. The CDR3 coding sequence is TGTGCCAGCAGACCTGACAGGGGAGCCTCAACTAATGAAAAACTGTTTTTT. Protein sequence: CASRPDRGASTNEKLFF.

V gene TRBV7-2 combines with J gene TRBJ1-1; 8 bases line up with TRBD1. With V trimmed by 5 bases and J by 5 bases, 16 bases remained unmatched. Germline V gives CDR1 SGHTA, CDR2 FQGNSA. This CDR3 region has 17 residues. CDR3 loop: CASSLFYDRGARTEAFF. As DNA, the CDR3 is TGTGCCAGCAGCCTATTCTATGACAGGGGAGCGCGGACTGAAGCTTTCTTT. Full variable domain (remainder filled in from reference TRBV7-2 and TRBJ1-1): GAGVSQSPSNKVTEKGKDVELRCDPISGHTALYWYRQSLGQGLEFLIYFQGNSAPDKSGLPSDRFSAERTGGSVSTLTIQRTQQEDSAVYLCASSLFYDRGARTEAFFGQGTRLTVV.

The gene calls are TRBV6-6 and TRBJ2-1, with 12 bases aligning to TRBD2. CDR3 length: 16 residues. Germline V CDR1 and CDR2: MNHNY, SVGAGI (reference sequence). Trimming removed 6 bases from V and 7 bases from J; junction bases left unmatched: 10. CDR3 coding DNA: TGTGCCAGCAGGAAAACTACTAGCGGGGGGAAGAATGAGCAGTTCTTC. This encodes CASRKTTSGGKNEQFF.

The chain recombines TRBV11-2 with TRBJ2-2, with a possible D match to TRBD2 (6 bases). Germline lookup yields CDR1 SGHAT and CDR2 FQNNGV. V dropped 2 bases and J dropped 6 bases, with 16 bases sitting between them. The CDR3 extends over 16 amino acids. CDR3 sequence reads: CASSLSRGLAPGELFF. The CDR3, as DNA: TGTGCCAGCAGCTTAAGTCGTGGGCTAGCGCCCGGGGAGCTGTTTTTT.

The chain recombines TRBV10-3 with TRBJ2-5; D ambiguous. The germline gives CDR1 ENHRY, CDR2 SYGVKD. V was trimmed by 8 bases and J by 2 bases, leaving 12 bases between them. The CDR3 covers 13 residues. CDR3 amino acids: CAIHGTRQETQYF. Written as DNA, the CDR3 is TGTGCCATCCACGGTACGCGGCAAGAGACCCAGTACTTC.